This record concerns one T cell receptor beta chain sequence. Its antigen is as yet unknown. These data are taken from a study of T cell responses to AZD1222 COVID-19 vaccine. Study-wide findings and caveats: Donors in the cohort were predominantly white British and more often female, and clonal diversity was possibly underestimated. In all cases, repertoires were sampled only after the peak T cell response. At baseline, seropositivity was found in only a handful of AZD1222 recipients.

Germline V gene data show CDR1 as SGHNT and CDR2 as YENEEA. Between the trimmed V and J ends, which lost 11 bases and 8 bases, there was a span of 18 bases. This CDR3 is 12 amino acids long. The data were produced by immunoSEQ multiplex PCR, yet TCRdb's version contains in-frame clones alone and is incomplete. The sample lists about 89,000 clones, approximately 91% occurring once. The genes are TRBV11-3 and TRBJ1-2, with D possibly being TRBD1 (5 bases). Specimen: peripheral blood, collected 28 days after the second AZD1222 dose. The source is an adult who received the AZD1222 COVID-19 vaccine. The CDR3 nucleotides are TGTGCCGTATCCGGGAACCAGGGCGGCTACACCTTC. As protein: CAVSGNQGGYTF.